This TCR beta chain was captured in a study of blood T cells in healthy people across ages. Together with a sample-barcoded 5' primer, a J-beta primer mix was included in a second PCR lasting roughly 7 to 11 cycles. TCRdb re-called the 5' RACE reads with MiXCR, one entry per CDR3 protein. Of roughly 800,000 distinct CDR3 sequences detected, 58% appear once; the ten largest clones hold approximately 23%. Per germline, CDR1 DFQATT and CDR2 SNEGSKA (reference sequence). J lost 10 bases, V lost 1 base, and 10 bases had no gene match. The CDR3 sequence is 15 residues long. Sequences were obtained from blood. This sequence was found in a young man in good health. The chain uses TRBV20-1 and TRBJ1-6; 7 bases are shared with TRBD1. The CDR3 spells CSARANGQVKSPLHF. The CDR3, as DNA: TGCAGTGCTAGAGCTAACGGACAGGTGAAGTCACCCCTCCACTTT.